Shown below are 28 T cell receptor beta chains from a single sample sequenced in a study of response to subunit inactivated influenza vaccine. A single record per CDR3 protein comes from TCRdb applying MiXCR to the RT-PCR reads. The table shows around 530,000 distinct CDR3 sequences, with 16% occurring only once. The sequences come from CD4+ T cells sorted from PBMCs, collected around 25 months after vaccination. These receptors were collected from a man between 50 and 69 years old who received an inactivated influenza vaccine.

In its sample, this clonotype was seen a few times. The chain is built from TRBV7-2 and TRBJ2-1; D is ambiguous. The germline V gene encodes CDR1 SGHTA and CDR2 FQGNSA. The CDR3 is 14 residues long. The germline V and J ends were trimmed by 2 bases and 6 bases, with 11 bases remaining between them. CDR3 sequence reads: CASSLSWRINEQFF. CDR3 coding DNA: TGTGCCAGCAGCTTATCGTGGCGTATCAATGAGCAGTTCTTC.

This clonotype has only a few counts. CDR3 nucleotide sequence: TGCGCCAGCAGCTCGGGACAGTCGAACACCGGGGAGCTGTTTTTT. It yields the protein CASSSGQSNTGELFF. The chain links TRBV5-1 to TRBJ2-2, with 7 bases identical to TRBD1. Trimming cost V 3 bases and J 0 bases; bases outside gene matches: 2. Looked up from germline, CDR1 is SGHRS and CDR2 is YFSETQ. The CDR3 loop spans 15 amino acids.

The CDR3 DNA reads as TGTGCCAGCAGTTACCCGATGAGCAAGGCAGAAAACTATGGCTACACCTTC. Residues: CASSYPMSKAENYGYTF. The chain combines TRBV6-5 with TRBJ1-2; D is unresolved. CDR1 and CDR2 from the germline V gene are MNHEY and SVGAGI. The CDR3 runs 17 residues. Trimming removed 2 bases from V and 2 bases from J, with 18 bases in between.

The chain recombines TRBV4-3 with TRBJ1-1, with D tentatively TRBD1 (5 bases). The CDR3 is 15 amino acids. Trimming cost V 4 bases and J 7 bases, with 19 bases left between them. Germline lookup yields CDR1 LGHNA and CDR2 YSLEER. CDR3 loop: CASSLQFQGGNEAFF. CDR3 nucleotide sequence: TGCGCCAGCAGCCTACAATTTCAGGGTGGTAATGAAGCTTTCTTT.

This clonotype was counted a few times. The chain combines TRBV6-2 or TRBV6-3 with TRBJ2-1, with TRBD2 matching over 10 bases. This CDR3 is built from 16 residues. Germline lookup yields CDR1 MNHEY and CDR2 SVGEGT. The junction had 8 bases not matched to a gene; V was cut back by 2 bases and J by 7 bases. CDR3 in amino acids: CASSYLLAGAGNEQFF. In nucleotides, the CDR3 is TGTGCCAGCAGTTACCTGCTAGCGGGAGCCGGTAATGAGCAGTTCTTC.

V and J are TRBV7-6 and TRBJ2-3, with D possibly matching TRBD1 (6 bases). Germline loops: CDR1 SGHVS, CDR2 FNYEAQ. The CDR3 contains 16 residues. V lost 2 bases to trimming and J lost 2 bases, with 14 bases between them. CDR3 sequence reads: CASSLRKDRPTDTQYF. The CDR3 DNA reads TGTGCCAGCAGCTTACGAAAGGACAGACCCACAGATACGCAGTATTTT.

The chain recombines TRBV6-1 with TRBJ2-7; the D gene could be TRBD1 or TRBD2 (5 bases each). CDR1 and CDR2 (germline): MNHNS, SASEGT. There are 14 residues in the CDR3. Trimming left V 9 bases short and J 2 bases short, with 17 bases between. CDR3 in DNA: TGTGCCAGTTCGGACCGGGACGGAGCCTACGAGCAGTACTTC. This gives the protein CASSDRDGAYEQYF.

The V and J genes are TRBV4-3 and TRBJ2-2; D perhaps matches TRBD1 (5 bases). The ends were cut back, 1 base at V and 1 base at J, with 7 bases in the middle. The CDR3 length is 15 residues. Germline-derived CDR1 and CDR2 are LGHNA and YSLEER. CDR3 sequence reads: CASSQVDRNTGELFF. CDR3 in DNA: TGCGCCAGCAGCCAAGTAGACAGGAACACCGGGGAGCTGTTTTTT.

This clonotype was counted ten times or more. CDR3 region: CSVARSANSYEQYF. CDR3 DNA: TGCAGCGTTGCCAGAAGCGCCAACTCCTACGAGCAGTACTTC. This chain uses TRBV29-1 with TRBJ2-7; unclear D gene. The CDR3 totals 14 residues. Germline V gene sequence: CDR1 SQVTM, CDR2 ANQGSEA. V lost 4 bases to trimming and J lost 0 bases, with 13 bases between them.

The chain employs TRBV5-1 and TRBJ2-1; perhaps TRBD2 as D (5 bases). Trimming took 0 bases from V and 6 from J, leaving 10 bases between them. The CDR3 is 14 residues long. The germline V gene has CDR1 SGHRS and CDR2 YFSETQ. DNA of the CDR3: TGCGCCAGCAGCTTGGGACCCGAGGGCAATGAGCAGTTCTTC. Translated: CASSLGPEGNEQFF.

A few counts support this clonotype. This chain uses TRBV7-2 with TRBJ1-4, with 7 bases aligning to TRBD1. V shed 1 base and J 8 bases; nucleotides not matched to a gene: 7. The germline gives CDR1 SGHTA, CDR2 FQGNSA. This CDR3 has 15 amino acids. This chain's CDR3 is CASSLGARGEEKLFF. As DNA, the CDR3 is TGTGCCAGCAGCTTAGGGGCCAGGGGGGAAGAAAAACTGTTTTTT.

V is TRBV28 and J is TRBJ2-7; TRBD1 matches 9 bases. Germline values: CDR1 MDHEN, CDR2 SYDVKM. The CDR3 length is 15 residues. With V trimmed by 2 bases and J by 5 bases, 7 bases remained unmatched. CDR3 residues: CASSLPGTGRDEQYF. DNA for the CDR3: TGTGCCAGCAGTTTACCCGGGACAGGGAGGGACGAGCAGTACTTC.

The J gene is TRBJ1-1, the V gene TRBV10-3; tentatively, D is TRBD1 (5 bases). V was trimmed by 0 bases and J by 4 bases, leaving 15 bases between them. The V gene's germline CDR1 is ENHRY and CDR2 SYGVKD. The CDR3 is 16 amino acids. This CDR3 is CAISESVGTSGTEAFF. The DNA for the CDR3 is TGTGCCATCAGTGAGTCGGTCGGGACCTCGGGCACTGAAGCTTTCTTT.

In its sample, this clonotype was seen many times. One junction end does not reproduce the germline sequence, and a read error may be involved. The CDR3 region is CASSLGAGSSYEQYF. The DNA of the CDR3 is TGCGCCAGCAGCCTAGGGGCGGGGAGCTCCTACGAGCAGTACTTC. The chain carries TRBV11-2 and TRBJ2-7; weak D call: TRBD2 (6 bases). The CDR3 is 15 amino acids. CDR1 SGHAT and CDR2 FQNNGV come from the germline V gene.

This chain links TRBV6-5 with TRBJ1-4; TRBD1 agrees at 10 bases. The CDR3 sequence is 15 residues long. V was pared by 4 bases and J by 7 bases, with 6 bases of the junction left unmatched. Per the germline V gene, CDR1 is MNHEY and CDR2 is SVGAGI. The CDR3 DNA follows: TGTGCCAGCAGTTCCCTGGGACAGGGGAGTGAAAAACTGTTTTTT. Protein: CASSSLGQGSEKLFF.

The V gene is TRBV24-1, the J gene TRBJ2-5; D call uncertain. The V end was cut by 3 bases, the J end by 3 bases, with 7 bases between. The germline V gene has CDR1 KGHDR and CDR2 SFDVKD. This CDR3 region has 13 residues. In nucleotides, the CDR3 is TGTGCCACCAGTGATCCCACGGAAGAGACCCAGTACTTC. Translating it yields CATSDPTEETQYF.

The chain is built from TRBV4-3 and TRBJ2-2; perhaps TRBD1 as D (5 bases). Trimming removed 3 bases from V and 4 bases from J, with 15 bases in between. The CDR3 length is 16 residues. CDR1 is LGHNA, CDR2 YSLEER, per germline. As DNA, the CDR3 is TGCGCCAGCAGCCAGCAGGGAAGGGTTGGCACCGGGGAGCTGTTTTTT. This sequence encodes CASSQQGRVGTGELFF.

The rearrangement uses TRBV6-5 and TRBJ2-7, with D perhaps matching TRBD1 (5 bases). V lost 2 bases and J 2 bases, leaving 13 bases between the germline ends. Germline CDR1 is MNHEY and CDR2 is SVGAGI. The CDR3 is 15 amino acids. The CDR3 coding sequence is TGTGCCAGCAGTTACGCTGTCCAGGGCGCCTACGAGCAGTACTTC. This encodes CASSYAVQGAYEQYF.

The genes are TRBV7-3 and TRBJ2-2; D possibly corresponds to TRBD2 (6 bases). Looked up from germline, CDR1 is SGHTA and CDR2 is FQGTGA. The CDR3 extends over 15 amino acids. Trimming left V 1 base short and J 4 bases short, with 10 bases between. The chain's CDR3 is CASSLMGEATGELFF. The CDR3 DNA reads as TGTGCCAGCAGCTTAATGGGGGAGGCCACCGGGGAGCTGTTTTTT.

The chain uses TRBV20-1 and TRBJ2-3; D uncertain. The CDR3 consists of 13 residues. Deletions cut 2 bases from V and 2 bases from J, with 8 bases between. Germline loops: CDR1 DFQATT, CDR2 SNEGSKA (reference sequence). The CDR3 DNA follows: TGCAGTGCTAGAACAGTGACCACAGATACGCAGTATTTT. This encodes CSARTVTTDTQYF.

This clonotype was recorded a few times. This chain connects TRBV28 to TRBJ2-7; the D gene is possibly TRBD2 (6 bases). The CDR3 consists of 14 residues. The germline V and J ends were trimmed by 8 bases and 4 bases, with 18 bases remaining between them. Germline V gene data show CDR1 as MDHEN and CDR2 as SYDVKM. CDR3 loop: CASGGSAEVYEQYF. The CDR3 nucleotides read TGTGCCAGCGGGGGGTCGGCAGAAGTTTACGAGCAGTACTTC.

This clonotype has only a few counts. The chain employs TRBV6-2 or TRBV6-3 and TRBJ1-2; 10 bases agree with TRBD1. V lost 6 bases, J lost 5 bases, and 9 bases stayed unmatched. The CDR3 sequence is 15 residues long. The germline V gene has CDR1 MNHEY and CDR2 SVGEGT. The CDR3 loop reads CASRRQGAPMYGYTF. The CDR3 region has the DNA TGTGCCAGCAGAAGACAGGGGGCACCTATGTATGGCTACACCTTC.

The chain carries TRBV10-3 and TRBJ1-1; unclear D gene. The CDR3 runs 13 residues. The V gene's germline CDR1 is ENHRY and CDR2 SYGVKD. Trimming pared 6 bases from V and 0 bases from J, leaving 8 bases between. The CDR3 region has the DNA TGTGCCATCAGAACAGCAATGAACACTGAAGCTTTCTTT. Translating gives CAIRTAMNTEAFF.

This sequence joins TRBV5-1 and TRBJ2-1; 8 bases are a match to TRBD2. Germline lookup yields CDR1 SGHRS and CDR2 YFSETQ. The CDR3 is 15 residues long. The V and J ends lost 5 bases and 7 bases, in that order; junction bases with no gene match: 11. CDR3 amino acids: CASSVSQSGGNEQFF. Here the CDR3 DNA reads TGCGCCAGCAGTGTCTCCCAGTCGGGAGGGAATGAGCAGTTCTTC.

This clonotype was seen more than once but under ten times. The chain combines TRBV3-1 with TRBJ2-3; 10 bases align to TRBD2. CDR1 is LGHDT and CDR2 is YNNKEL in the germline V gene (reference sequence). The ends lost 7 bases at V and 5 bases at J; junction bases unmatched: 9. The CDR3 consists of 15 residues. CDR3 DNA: TGTGCCAGCAAGAGGACTAGCGGCGTTAGAGATACGCAGTATTTT. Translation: CASKRTSGVRDTQYF.

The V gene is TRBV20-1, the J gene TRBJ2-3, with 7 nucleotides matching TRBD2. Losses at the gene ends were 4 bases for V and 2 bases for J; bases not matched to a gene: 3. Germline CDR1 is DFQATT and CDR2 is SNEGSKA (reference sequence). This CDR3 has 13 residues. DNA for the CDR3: TGCAGTGCTACGGGGGGAAACACAGATACGCAGTATTTT. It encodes CSATGGNTDTQYF.

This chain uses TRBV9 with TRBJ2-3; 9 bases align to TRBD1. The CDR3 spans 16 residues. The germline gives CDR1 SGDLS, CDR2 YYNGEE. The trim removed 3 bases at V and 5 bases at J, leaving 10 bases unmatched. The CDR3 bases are TGTGCCAGCAGCGCCCGGGGACAGGGAAGCGGAGATACGCAGTATTTT. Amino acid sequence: CASSARGQGSGDTQYF.

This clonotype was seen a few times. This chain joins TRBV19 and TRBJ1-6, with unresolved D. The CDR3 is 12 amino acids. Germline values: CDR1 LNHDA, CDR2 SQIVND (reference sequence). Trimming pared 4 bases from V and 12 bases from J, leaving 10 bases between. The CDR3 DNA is TGTGCCAGTAGTAAGGTCAGAAGACCCCTCCACTTT. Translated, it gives CASSKVRRPLHF. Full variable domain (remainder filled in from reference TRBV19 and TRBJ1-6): DGGITQSPKYLFRKEGQNVTLSCEQNLNHDAMYWYRQDPGQGLRLIYYSQIVNDFQKGDIAEGYSVSREKKESFPLTVTSAQKNPTAFYLCASSKVRRPLHFGNGTRLTVT.